This TCR beta chain was retrieved from a study of identical twins. This clonotype occurred a few times. Its target is unknown. General study findings and limits: An excess of low generation probability was shown by twin-shared out-of-frame alpha sequences.

Trimming took 7 bases from V and 0 from J, leaving 8 bases between them. Per the germline V gene, CDR1 is SGHRS and CDR2 is YFSETQ. The CDR3 has 14 amino acids. TCRdb reanalysed the 5' RACE reads using MiXCR and keeps one entry per CDR3 protein. The repertoire includes a few hundred thousand distinct CDR3 sequences, about 18% of them detected once, and 10% to 15% sits in the top ten. V is TRBV5-1 and J is TRBJ2-6; TRBD2 might be the D (5 bases). Source material: naive T cells sorted from blood. The receptor's source is a man aged 45-65 years in good health. This chain's CDR3 is CASGESSGANVLTF. The CDR3 DNA follows: TGCGCCAGCGGGGAGAGCTCTGGGGCCAACGTCCTGACTTTC. The full variable domain, its missing parts supplied by reference TRBV5-1 and TRBJ2-6, is KAGVTQTPRYLIKTRGQQVTLSCSPISGHRSVSWYQQTPGQGLQFLFEYFSETQRNKGNFPGRFSGRQFSNSRSEMNVSTLELGDSALYLCASGESSGANVLTFGAGSRLTVL.